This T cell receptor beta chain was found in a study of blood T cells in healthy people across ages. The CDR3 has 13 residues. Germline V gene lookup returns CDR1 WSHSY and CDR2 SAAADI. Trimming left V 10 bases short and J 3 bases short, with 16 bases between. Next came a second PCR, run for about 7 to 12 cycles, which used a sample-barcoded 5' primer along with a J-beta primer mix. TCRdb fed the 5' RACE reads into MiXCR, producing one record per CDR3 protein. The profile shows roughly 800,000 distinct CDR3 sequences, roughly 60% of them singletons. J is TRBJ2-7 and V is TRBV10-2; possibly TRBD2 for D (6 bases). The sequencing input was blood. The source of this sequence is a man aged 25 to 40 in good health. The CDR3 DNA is TGCGCCACCGGAGGGGATTCGGGCTACGAGCAGTACTTC. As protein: CATGGDSGYEQYF.